This is a list of T cell receptor beta chains from one sample in a study of blood T cell repertoires in COVID-19. Libraries were prepared by immunoSEQ multiplex PCR; TCRdb keeps only in-frame clonotypes and omits some of them. There are over 150,000 clones in the sample; 75% to 90% occur only once, and 2.9% lies in the top ten. Source material: peripheral blood. All receptors derive from a woman aged 55 to 70 with acute or convalescent COVID-19. CDR3s include the opening cysteine and the closing phenylalanine or tryptophan. The D gene is left open where the match is weak. Some rows mark clone size as missing; the rest say once, few, many or name a class of expanded clone.

size: NA; J: TRBJ2-1; V: TRBV28; D: TRBD1; DNA: TGTGCCAGCAGCATGGGACAGGGACTCTACAATGAGCAGTTCTTC; CDR3: CASSMGQGLYNEQFF
size: NA; J: TRBJ2-3; V: TRBV7-2; D: NA; DNA: TGTGCCAGCAGCTTAGGTTGGGCCGACACAGATACGCAGTATTTT; CDR3: CASSLGWADTDTQYF
size: NA; J: TRBJ1-2; V: TRBV27; D: NA; DNA: TGTGCCAGCAGTCCAGGACAGCTTAACTATGGCTACACCTTC; CDR3: CASSPGQLNYGYTF
size: NA; J: TRBJ2-1; V: TRBV7-2; D: TRBD2; DNA: TGTGCCAGCAGCACCCCTAGCGGGGGGTACAATGAGCAGTTCTTC; CDR3: CASSTPSGGYNEQFF
size: NA; J: TRBJ1-6; V: TRBV4-3; D: NA; DNA: TGCGCCAGCCAAGCTGACAGAGATAATTCACCCCTCCACTTT; CDR3: CASQADRDNSPLHF
size: once; J: TRBJ2-1; V: TRBV10-3; D: TRBD2; DNA: TGTGCCATCAGACCCAGCGGGGGGGCACGCAATGAGCAGTTCTTC; CDR3: CAIRPSGGARNEQFF
size: few; J: TRBJ1-6; V: TRBV4-3; D: NA; DNA: TGCGCCAGCAGCCAAGTACGGCAGGTTTCCTATAATTCACCCCTCCACTTT; CDR3: CASSQVRQVSYNSPLHF
size: NA; J: TRBJ1-4; V: TRBV7-9; D: TRBD1; DNA: TGTGCCAGCAGCTTGAGACAGGGCTCGGGAGAAAAACTGTTTTTT; CDR3: CASSLRQGSGEKLFF
size: NA; J: TRBJ2-1; V: TRBV29-1; D: TRBD2; DNA: TGCACCGCCCGTTTGGGACTAGCTTTGATCGATGAGCAGTTCTTC; CDR3: CTARLGLALIDEQFF
size: few; J: TRBJ2-7; V: TRBV3-1/TRBV3-2; D: TRBD1; DNA: TGTGCCAGCAGCCCCGGGACAGGGGACTACGAGCAGTACTTC; CDR3: CASSPGTGDYEQYF